A selection of T cell receptor beta chains follows, all from one sample in a study of T cells after yellow fever vaccination. Via MiXCR, TCRdb re-called the 5' RACE reads, giving one row per CDR3 protein. The repertoire holds under 400,000 distinct CDR3 sequences, with approximately 13% as singletons. The source material was CD4+ T cells sorted from PBMCs, sampled 15 days after the yellow fever booster vaccination. The receptors shown here come from a young man who received the YFV17D yellow fever vaccine. CDR3s include the opening cysteine and the closing phenylalanine or tryptophan. A D gene is named only where the DNA matches it firmly. The listing skips clone size in some rows; elsewhere it reads once, few, many or a size class.

>TRBD1|TRBJ1-3|17|NA|TRBV5-6
TGTGCCAGCAACCGACAGGGGTCGATCTACAGTGGAAACACCATATATTTT
CASNRQGSIYSGNTIYF
>TRBD2|TRBJ2-3|15|few|TRBV6-2/TRBV6-3
TGTGCCAGCGCTCACGGGGGGGGGAGCACAGATACGCAGTATTTT
CASAHGGGSTDTQYF
>TRBD1|TRBJ2-3|15|few|TRBV6-5
TGTGCCAGCAGGCTGGGACAGGGGCAAGGAGATACGCAGTATTTT
CASRLGQGQGDTQYF
>TRBD1|TRBJ2-5|15|NA|TRBV28
TGTGCCAGCAGTTCCGGGACAGATTATCTGGAGACCCAGTACTTC
CASSSGTDYLETQYF
>NA|TRBJ2-3|16|many|TRBV27
TGTGCCAGCAGTTCCGAGACAGGGACTAGCACAGATACGCAGTATTTT
CASSSETGTSTDTQYF
>TRBD2|TRBJ2-5|16|few|TRBV6-2/TRBV6-3
TGTGCCAGCAGTTACTACCCTAGCGGGGGACAAGAGACCCAGTACTTC
CASSYYPSGGQETQYF
>NA|TRBJ2-7|12|many|TRBV19
TGTGCCAGTAGTAAGTCGAGCTACGAGCAGTACTTC
CASSKSSYEQYF
>NA|TRBJ2-3|16|few|TRBV11-1
TGTGCCAGCAGCTTGCGCGGGCAGGGAGGCACAGATACGCAGTATTTT
CASSLRGQGGTDTQYF
>TRBD1|TRBJ1-6|16|few|TRBV6-6
TGTGCCAGCAGTTCTCGGGCAGGGGGGTCCTCGGCACCCCTCCACTTT
CASSSRAGGSSAPLHF
>NA|TRBJ1-1|15|many|TRBV29-1
TGCAGCGCTGGGGGGACATCCGGGATGAACACTGAAGCTTTCTTT
CSAGGTSGMNTEAFF
>TRBD2|TRBJ2-2|15|many|TRBV13
TGTGCCAGCAGCCTCGCGGGAGACAACACCGGGGAGCTGTTTTTT
CASSLAGDNTGELFF
>NA|TRBJ1-1|14|few|TRBV12-3/TRBV12-4
TGTGCCAGCAGTTTACGGCCCTTGGGCACTGAAGCTTTCTTT
CASSLRPLGTEAFF
>NA|TRBJ2-6|17|few|TRBV6-2/TRBV6-3
TGTGCCAGCAGTTTTCGAGTACAGACCTCTGGGGCCAACGTCCTGACTTTC
CASSFRVQTSGANVLTF
>NA|TRBJ1-4|14|few|TRBV18
TGTGCCAGCTCACCAGTCGGGGGAGGTGAAAAACTGTTTTTT
CASSPVGGGEKLFF
>NA|TRBJ1-2|12|few|TRBV28
TGTGCCAGCAGTCTTCGTCCGTATGGCTACACCTTC
CASSLRPYGYTF
>NA|TRBJ1-1|15|few|TRBV3-1
TGTGCCAGCGGACCTTCCGGTATCAGGAACACTGAAGCTTTCTTT
CASGPSGIRNTEAFF
>NA|TRBJ1-2|13|NA|TRBV6-5
TGTGCCAGCAGGGGTTTGGTTCTTTATGGCTACACCTTC
CASRGLVLYGYTF
>TRBD2|TRBJ2-7|13|NA|TRBV20-1
TGCAGTGAAACTAGCGGTCAGGTCTACGAGCAGTACTTC
CSETSGQVYEQYF
>NA|TRBJ2-1|13|NA|TRBV7-9
TGTGCCAGCTCCCACTTTAGCTACAATGAGCAGTTCTTC
CASSHFSYNEQFF
>NA|TRBJ1-1|15|NA|TRBV5-4
TGTGCCAGCAGCTTGGTTTTAGGGGATAACACTGAAGCTTTCTTT
CASSLVLGDNTEAFF
>TRBD1|TRBJ2-2|14|NA|TRBV29-1
TGCAGCGCCGGGACAGGGGGCGGTTCTGGGGAGCTGTTTTTT
CSAGTGGGSGELFF
>TRBD1|TRBJ2-5|17|few|TRBV10-3
TGTGCCATCAGTGAGTCGTCGATGGGGACAGAGAAAGAGACCCAGTACTTC
CAISESSMGTEKETQYF
>NA|TRBJ2-7|14|NA|TRBV5-1
TGCGCCAGCAGCTTGGGGACAGATATCTACGAGCAGTACTTC
CASSLGTDIYEQYF
>NA|TRBJ1-5|14|NA|TRBV6-6
TGTGCCAGCAGGGAAGGTGTAAGCAATCAGCCCCAGCATTTT
CASREGVSNQPQHF
>NA|TRBJ2-7|15|many|TRBV28
TGTGCCAGCAGTTCCACGGGGGGCATAACCTACGAGCAGTACTTC
CASSSTGGITYEQYF
>NA|TRBJ2-3|14|few|TRBV7-2
TGTGCCAGCAGCTTGGGGATTGCCACAGATACGCAGTATTTT
CASSLGIATDTQYF
>NA|TRBJ2-7|12|NA|TRBV14
TGTGCCAGCAGCCAAGTCCCAGGGTTTCCGTACTTC
CASSQVPGFPYF
>NA|TRBJ1-1|13|many|TRBV18
TGTGCCAGCTCACCTCTTCCTCAGGCTGAAGCTTTCTTT
CASSPLPQAEAFF
>NA|TRBJ2-2|13|NA|TRBV5-1
TGCGCCAGCACCCCAGGGCCCGGCGGGGAGCTGTTTTTT
CASTPGPGGELFF
>NA|TRBJ2-3|14|NA|TRBV20-1
TGCAGTGCTTTCCGGGACTTTGACACAGATACGCAGTATTTT
CSAFRDFDTDTQYF
>NA|TRBJ2-3|15|many|TRBV12-3/TRBV12-4
TGTGCCAGCAGTTTAGAGGTTCTGAGCACAGATACGCAGTATTTT
CASSLEVLSTDTQYF
>TRBD1|TRBJ1-4|15|few|TRBV18
TGTGCCAGCTCAGCATACAGGGGAACTAATGAAAAACTGTTTTTT
CASSAYRGTNEKLFF
>NA|TRBJ2-3|17|many|TRBV20-1
TGCAGTGCTAGAGAGATAAGGGCACTCCCAAGCACAGATACGCAGTATTTT
CSAREIRALPSTDTQYF
>NA|TRBJ2-5|13|NA|TRBV5-4
TGTGCCAGCAGCGTCCCGGGGCAAGAGACCCAGTACTTC
CASSVPGQETQYF
>NA|TRBJ2-3|16|few|TRBV7-2
TGTGCCAGCAGTCCCCGTCGAGCCGGCGGCACAGATACGCAGTATTTT
CASSPRRAGGTDTQYF